This T cell receptor (beta chain) emerged from a study of CD8 T cells in ankylosing spondylitis (dated by TCRdb to about 2017). About the study as a whole: The study set out to find disease-linked TCR variants by profiling T cell receptor beta repertoires in ankylosing spondylitis patients and healthy donors. Peripheral blood was sampled, and synovial fluid was additionally collected from ankylosing spondylitis patients. The full study cohort comprised 25 ankylosing spondylitis patients and 85 to 120 healthy donors. The study at large found these results: Some TCR beta motif variants had previously been reported in synovial fluid and blood of reactive arthritis patients, which suggested common disease-initiation mechanisms. A TCR beta motif of fewer than 10 highly homologous amino acid variants appeared characteristic of blood from ankylosing spondylitis patients. In peripheral blood, the disease-linked clones were found at relatively low frequencies and had a CD8+ phenotype. The disease-linked clones were reported to be significantly enriched in matched synovial fluid samples from ankylosing spondylitis patients.

V loses 4 bases, J loses 0 bases, and the germline ends lie 13 bases apart. CDR1 and CDR2 are read off the germline V gene as SQVTM and ANQGSEA. Reading from cysteine to phenylalanine, the CDR3 counts 14 amino acids. The sequence is cut down to CDR3 DNA, 42 bases in frame from base 1. Turning to this clonotype: Its antigen remains unidentified. No qualities accompany the bases; no much larger clone lies one base away.

The data were produced on an Illumina HiSeq 2500. Quantitative 5'-RACE with molecular barcodes was used to prepare TCR beta libraries. In the source study's methods: A new computational method based on a probabilistic model of VDJ rearrangement was used to identify disease-linked TCR variants. The public sequencing data were trimmed at Q25 with fastp and processed into clonotypes with MiXCR by TCRdb, which kept only in-frame beta chains. Rows with a matching CDR3 protein are joined into one entry that keeps the most common DNA and genes. TCRdb, not the original authors, processed these V and J calls. This sample comprises fewer than 250,000 distinct CDR3 sequences, 20% to 30% of them detected only once. The ten biggest clones cover 6.6% of the sample.

Sequences were obtained from blood, either unsorted or a sorted T cell fraction (not recorded which). This receptor was identified in a male donor with ankylosing spondylitis or in good health (not recorded which). The chain uses TRBV29-1 and TRBJ2-7; the D gene is possibly TRBD1, with 6 bases matching. The CDR3 protein: CSVVPGQNSYEQYF. The DNA sequence is as follows: TGCAGCGTTGTTCCCGGACAGAACTCCTACGAGCAGTACTTC.